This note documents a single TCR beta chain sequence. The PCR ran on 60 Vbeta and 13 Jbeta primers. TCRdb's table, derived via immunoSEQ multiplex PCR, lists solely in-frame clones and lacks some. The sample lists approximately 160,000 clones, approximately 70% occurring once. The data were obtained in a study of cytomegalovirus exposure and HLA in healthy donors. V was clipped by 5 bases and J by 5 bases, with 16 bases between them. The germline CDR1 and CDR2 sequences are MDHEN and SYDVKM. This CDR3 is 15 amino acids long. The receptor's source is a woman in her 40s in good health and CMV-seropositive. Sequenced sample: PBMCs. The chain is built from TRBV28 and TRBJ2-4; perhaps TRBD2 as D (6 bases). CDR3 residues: CASSLSGLGENIQYF. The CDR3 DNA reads TGTGCCAGCAGTCTTAGCGGACTGGGAGAAAACATTCAGTACTTC. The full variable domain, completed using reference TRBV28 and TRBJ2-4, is DVKVTQSSRYLVKRTGEKVFLECVQDMDHENMFWYRQDPGLGLRLIYFSYDVKMKEKGDIPEGYSVSREKKERFSLILESASTNQTSMYLCASSLSGLGENIQYFGAGTRLSVL.